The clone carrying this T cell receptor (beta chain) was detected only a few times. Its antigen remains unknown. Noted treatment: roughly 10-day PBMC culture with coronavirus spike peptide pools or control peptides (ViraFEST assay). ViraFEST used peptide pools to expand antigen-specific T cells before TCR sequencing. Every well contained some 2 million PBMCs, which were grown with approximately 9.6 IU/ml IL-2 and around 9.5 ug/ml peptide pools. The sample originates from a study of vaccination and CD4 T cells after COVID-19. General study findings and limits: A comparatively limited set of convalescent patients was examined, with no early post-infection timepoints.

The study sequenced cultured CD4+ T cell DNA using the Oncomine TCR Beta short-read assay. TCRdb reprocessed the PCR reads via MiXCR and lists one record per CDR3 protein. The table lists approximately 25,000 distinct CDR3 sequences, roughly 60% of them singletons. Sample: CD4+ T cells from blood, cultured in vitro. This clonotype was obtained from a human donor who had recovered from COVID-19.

As DNA, the CDR3 is TGTGCCAGCAGTTCGGACCGGTCACGGTACCAGTACTTC. Its protein is CASSSDRSRYQYF. This chain uses TRBV6-2 or TRBV6-3 with TRBJ2-5; D ambiguous. Germline V gives CDR1 MNHEY, CDR2 SVGEGT. Trimming removed 4 bases from V and 10 bases from J, with 16 bases in between. This CDR3 spans 13 amino acids.